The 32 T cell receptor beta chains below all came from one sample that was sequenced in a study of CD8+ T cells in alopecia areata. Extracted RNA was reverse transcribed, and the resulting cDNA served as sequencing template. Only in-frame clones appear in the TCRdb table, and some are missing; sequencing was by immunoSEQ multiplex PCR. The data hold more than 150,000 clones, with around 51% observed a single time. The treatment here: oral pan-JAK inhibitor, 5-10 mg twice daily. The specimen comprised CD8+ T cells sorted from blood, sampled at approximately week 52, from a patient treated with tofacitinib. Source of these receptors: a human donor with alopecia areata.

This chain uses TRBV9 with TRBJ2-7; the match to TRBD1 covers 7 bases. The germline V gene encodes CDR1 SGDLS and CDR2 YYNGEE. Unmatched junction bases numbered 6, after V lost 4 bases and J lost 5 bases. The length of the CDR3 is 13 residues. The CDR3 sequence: CASSPGTVDEQYF. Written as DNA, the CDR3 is TGTGCCAGCAGCCCAGGGACAGTCGACGAGCAGTACTTC.

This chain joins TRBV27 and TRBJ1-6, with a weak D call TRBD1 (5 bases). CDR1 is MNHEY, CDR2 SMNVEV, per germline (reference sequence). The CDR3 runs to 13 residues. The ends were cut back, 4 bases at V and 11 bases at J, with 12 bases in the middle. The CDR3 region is CASSSAMGPPLHF. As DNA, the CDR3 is TGTGCCAGCAGTTCGGCGATGGGGCCACCCCTCCACTTT.

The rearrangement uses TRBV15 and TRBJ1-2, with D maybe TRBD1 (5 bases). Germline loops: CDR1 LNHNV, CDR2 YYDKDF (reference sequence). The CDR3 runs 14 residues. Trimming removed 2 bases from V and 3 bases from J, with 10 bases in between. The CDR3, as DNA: TGTGCCACCAGCAGACGGGACGGAGACTATGGCTACACCTTC. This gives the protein CATSRRDGDYGYTF.

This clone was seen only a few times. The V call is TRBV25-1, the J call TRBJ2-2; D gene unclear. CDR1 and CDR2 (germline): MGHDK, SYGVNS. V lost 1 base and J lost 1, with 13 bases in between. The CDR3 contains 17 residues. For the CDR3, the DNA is TGTGCCAGCAGTGAATCTGGGTGGGGTCTGAACACCGGGGAGCTGTTTTTT. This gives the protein CASSESGWGLNTGELFF. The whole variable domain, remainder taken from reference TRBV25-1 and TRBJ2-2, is EADIYQTPRYLVIGTGKKITLECSQTMGHDKMYWYQQDPGMELHLIHYSYGVNSTEKGDLSSESTVSRIRTEHFPLTLESARPSHTSQYLCASSESGWGLNTGELFFGEGSRLTVL.

CDR3 residues: CASSLPLTDTGELFF. The CDR3 DNA sequence: TGTGCCAGCAGCTTACCCTTGACAGACACCGGGGAGCTGTTTTTT. V is TRBV7-9 and J is TRBJ2-2; tentatively, D is TRBD1 (5 bases). In germline, CDR1 is SEHNR, CDR2 FQNEAQ (reference sequence). V lost 2 bases, J lost 3 bases, and 10 bases lay in between. The CDR3 sequence is 15 residues long. Full variable domain (missing parts from reference TRBV7-9 and TRBJ2-2): DTGVSQNPRHKITKRGQNVTFRCDPISEHNRLYWYRQTLGQGPEFLTYFQNEAQLEKSRLLSDRFSAERPKGSFSTLEIQRTEQGDSAMYLCASSLPLTDTGELFFGEGSRLTVL.

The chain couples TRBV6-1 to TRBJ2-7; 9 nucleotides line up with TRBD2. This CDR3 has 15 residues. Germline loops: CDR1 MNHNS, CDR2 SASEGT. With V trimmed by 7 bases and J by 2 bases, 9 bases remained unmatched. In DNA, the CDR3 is TGTGCCAGCATCGTCCTGACTAGCGGCCCCTACGAGCAGTACTTC. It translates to CASIVLTSGPYEQYF.

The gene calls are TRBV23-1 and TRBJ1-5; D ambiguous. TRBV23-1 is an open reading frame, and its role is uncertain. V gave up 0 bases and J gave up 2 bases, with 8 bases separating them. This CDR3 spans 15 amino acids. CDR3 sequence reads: CASSQSAVGNQPQHF. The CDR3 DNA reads TGCGCCAGCAGTCAATCCGCCGTGGGCAATCAGCCCCAGCATTTT.

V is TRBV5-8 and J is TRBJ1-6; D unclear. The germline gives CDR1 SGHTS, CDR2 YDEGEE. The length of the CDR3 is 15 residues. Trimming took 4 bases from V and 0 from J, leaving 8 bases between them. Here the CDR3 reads CASSEDGSYNSPLHF. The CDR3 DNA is TGTGCCAGCAGCGAAGACGGCTCCTATAATTCACCCCTCCACTTT.

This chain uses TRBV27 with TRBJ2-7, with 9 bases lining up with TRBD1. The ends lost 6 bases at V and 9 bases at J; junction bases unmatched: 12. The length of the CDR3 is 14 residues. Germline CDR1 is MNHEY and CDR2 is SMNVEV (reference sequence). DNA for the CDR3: TGTGCCAGCAGCTATGGGACAGGGCAGTTAGGGCAGTACTTC. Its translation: CASSYGTGQLGQYF.

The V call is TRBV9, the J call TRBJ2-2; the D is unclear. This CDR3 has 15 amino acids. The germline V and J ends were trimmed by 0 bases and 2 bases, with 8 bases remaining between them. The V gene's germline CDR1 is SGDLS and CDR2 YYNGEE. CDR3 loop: CASSVGRLNTGELFF. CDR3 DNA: TGTGCCAGCAGCGTAGGAAGGCTCAACACCGGGGAGCTGTTTTTT.

The CDR3 DNA follows: TGTGCCAGCAGCCCCCAGGCTGATGAGCAGTTCTTC. Its translation: CASSPQADEQFF. The V and J genes are TRBV27 and TRBJ2-1, with D uncertain. Trimming removed 6 bases at V and 8 bases at J, with 11 bases between. The CDR3 contains 12 residues. CDR1 MNHEY and CDR2 SMNVEV come from the germline V gene (reference sequence).

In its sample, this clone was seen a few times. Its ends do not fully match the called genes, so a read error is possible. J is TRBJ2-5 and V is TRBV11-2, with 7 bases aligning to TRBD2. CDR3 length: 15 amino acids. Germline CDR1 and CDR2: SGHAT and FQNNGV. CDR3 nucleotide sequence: TGTGCCAGCAGCTGGGCGGGGGAATATCAAGAGGCCCAGTACTTC. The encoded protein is CASSWAGEYQEAQYF. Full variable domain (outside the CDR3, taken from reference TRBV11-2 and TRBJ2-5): EAGVAQSPRYKIIEKRQSVAFWCNPISGHATLYWYQQILGQGPKLLIQFQNNGVVDDSQLPKDRFSAERLKGVDSTLKIQPAKLEDSAVYLCASSWAGEYQEAQYFGPGTRLLVL.

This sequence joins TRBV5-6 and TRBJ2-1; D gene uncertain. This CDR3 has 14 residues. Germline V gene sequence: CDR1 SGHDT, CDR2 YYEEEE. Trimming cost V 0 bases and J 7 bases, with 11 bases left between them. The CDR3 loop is CASSLERVGNEQFF. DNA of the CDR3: TGTGCCAGCAGCTTGGAAAGGGTGGGGAATGAGCAGTTCTTC.

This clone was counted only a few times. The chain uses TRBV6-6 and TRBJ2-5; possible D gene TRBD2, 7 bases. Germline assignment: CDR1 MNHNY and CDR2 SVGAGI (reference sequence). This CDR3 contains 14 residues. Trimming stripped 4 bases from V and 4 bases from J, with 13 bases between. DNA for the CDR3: TGTGCCAGCAGTTGGGAGGGGGGTCGAGAGACCCAGTACTTC. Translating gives CASSWEGGRETQYF.

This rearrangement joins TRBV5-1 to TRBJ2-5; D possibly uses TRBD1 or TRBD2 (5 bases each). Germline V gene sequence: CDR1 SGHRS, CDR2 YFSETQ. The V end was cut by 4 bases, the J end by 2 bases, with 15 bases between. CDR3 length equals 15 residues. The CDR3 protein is CASSPRDGGQETQYF. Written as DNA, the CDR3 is TGCGCCAGCAGCCCCCGGGACGGCGGACAAGAGACCCAGTACTTC.

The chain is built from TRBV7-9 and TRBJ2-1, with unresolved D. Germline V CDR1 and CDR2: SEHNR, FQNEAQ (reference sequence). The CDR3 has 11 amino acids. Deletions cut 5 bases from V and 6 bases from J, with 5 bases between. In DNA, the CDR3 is TGTGCCAGCAGCCCATTCAATGAGCAGTTCTTC. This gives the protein CASSPFNEQFF.

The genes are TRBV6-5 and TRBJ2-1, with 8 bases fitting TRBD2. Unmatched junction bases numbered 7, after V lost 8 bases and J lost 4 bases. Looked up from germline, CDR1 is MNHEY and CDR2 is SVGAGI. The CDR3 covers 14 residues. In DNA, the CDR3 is TGTGCCAGCTCGGTTGCGGGGGGTTACAATGAGCAGTTCTTC. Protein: CASSVAGGYNEQFF.

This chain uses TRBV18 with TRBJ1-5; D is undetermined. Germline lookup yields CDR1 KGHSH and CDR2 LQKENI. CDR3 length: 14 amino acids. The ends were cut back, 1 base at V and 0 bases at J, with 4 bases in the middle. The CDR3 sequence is CASSPQISNQPQHF. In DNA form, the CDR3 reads TGTGCCAGCTCACCACAGATTAGCAATCAGCCCCAGCATTTT. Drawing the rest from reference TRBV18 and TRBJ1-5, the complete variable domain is NAGVMQNPRHLVRRRGQEARLRCSPMKGHSHVYWYRQLPEEGLKFMVYLQKENIIDESGMPKERFSAEFPKEGPSILRIQQVVRGDSAAYFCASSPQISNQPQHFGDGTRLSIL.

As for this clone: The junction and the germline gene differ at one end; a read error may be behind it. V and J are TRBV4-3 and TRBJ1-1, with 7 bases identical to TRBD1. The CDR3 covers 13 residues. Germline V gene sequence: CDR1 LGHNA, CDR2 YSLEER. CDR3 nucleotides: TGCGCCAGCAGCCAAGATACGACAGGGAGGGTTGCCTTT. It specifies CASSQDTTGRVAF.

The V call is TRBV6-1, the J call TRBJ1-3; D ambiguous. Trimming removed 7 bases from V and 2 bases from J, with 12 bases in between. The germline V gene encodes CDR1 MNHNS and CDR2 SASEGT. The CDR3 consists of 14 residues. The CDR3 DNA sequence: TGTGCCAGCATCCTCCGGGGAGCTGGAAACACCATATATTTT. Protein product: CASILRGAGNTIYF.

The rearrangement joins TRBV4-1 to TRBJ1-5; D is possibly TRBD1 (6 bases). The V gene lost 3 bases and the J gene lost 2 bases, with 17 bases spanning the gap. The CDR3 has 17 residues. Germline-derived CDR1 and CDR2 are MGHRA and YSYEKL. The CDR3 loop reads CASSHGHGGRGNQPQHF. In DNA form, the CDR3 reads TGCGCCAGCAGCCACGGACATGGGGGGCGAGGCAATCAGCCCCAGCATTTT.

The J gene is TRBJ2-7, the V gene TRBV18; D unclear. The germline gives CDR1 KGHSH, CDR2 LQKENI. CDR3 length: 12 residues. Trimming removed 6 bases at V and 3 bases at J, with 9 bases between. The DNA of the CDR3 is TGTGCCAGCTCCCATGACGGCTACGAGCAGTACTTC. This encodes CASSHDGYEQYF. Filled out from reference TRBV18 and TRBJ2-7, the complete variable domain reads NAGVMQNPRHLVRRRGQEARLRCSPMKGHSHVYWYRQLPEEGLKFMVYLQKENIIDESGMPKERFSAEFPKEGPSILRIQQVVRGDSAAYFCASSHDGYEQYFGPGTRLTVT.

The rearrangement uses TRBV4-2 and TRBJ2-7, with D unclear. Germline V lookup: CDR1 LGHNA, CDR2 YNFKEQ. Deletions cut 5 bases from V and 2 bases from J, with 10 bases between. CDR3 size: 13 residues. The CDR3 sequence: CASSLVRTYEQYF. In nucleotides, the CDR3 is TGTGCCAGCAGCTTAGTCCGGACCTACGAGCAGTACTTC.

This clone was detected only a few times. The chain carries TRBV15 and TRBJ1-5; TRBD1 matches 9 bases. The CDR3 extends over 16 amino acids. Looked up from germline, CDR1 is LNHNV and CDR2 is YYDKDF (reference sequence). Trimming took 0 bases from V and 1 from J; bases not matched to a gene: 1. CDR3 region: CATSRDGTGSNQPQHF. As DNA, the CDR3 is TGTGCCACCAGCAGAGACGGGACAGGGAGCAATCAGCCCCAGCATTTT.

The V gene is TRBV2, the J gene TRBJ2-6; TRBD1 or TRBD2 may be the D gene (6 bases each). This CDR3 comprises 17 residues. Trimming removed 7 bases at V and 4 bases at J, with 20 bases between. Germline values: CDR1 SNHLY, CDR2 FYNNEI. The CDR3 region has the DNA TGTGCCAGCATTGGGGGGCCCGCAGGTTTCGGGGCCAACGTCCTGACTTTC. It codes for CASIGGPAGFGANVLTF.

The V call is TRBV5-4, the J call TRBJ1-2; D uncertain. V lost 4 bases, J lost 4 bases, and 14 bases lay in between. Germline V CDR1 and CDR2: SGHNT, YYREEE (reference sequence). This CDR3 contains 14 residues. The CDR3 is CASSDGQNPYGYTF. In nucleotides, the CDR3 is TGTGCCAGCAGCGATGGGCAGAATCCCTATGGCTACACCTTC.

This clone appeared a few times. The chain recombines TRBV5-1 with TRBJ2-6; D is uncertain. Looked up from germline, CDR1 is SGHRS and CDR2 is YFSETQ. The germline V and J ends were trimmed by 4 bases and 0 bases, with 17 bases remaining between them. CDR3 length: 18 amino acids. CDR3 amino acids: CASSHATAYSSGANVLTF. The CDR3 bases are TGCGCCAGCAGCCACGCGACCGCCTACAGCTCTGGGGCCAACGTCCTGACTTTC.

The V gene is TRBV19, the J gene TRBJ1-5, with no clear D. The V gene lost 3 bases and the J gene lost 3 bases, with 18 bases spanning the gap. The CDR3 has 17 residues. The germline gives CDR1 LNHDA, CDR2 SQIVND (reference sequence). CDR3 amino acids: CASSINPRRPINQPQHF. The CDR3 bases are TGTGCCAGTAGTATCAACCCCCGGCGGCCAATCAATCAGCCCCAGCATTTT.

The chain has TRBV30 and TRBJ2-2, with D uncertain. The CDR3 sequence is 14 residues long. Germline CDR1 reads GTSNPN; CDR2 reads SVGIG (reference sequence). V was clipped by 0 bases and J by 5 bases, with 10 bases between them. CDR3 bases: TGTGCCTGGAGTGTAGTAAGGCGGACCGGGGAGCTGTTTTTT. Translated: CAWSVVRRTGELFF.

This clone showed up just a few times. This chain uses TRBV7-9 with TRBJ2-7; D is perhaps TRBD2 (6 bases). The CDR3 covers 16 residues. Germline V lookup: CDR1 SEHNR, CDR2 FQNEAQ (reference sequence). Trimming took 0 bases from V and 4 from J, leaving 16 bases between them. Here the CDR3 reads CASSLAGGAGPYEQYF. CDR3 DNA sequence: TGTGCCAGCAGCTTAGCAGGCGGGGCCGGACCGTACGAGCAGTACTTC.

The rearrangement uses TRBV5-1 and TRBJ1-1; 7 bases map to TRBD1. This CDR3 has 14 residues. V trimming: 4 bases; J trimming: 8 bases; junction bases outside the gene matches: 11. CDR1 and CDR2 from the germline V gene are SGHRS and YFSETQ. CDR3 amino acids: CASSPVSGGGEAFF. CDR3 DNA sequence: TGCGCCAGCAGCCCGGTTTCAGGGGGAGGCGAAGCTTTCTTT. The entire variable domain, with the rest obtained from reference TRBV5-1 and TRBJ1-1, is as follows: KAGVTQTPRYLIKTRGQQVTLSCSPISGHRSVSWYQQTPGQGLQFLFEYFSETQRNKGNFPGRFSGRQFSNSRSEMNVSTLELGDSALYLCASSPVSGGGEAFFGQGTRLTVV.

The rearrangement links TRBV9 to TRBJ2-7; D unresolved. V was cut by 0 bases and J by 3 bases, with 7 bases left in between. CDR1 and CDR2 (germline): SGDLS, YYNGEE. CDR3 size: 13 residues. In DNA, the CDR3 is TGTGCCAGCAGCGTAGATATCCACTACGAGCAGTACTTC. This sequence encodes CASSVDIHYEQYF.